These T cell receptor beta chains were read from a single sample in a study of Graves' ophthalmopathy and Graves' hyperthyroidism. In TCRdb, the multiplex PCR reads were re-called with MiXCR into one record per CDR3 protein. The repertoire has about 480,000 distinct CDR3 sequences, under 15% of them found once; the top ten carry 9.5% to 10%. The sequencing input was blood. The origin of the receptors is a woman in her 30s with Graves' ophthalmopathy. Each CDR3 is given with its conserved first and last residue. The D gene is left open where the match is weak. The size entry is marked missing in some rows and otherwise reads once, few, many or a size class.

DNA	CDR3	size	D	V	J
TGTGCCAGCAGCCCCACGGGACAGGTTGCGGCCGGGGAGCTGTTTTTT	CASSPTGQVAAGELFF	few	TRBD1	TRBV9	TRBJ2-2
TGCAGCGTAAGGACAACTAACTATGGCTACACCTTC	CSVRTTNYGYTF	few	.	TRBV29-1	TRBJ1-2
TGTGCCAGCAGTTTGGGGTTTTCTAACGGGGAGCTGTTTTTT	CASSLGFSNGELFF	.	.	TRBV12-3/TRBV12-4	TRBJ2-2
TGTGCCAGCCAGGGACCCTATGCTTTCTTT	CASQGPYAFF	.	.	TRBV7-9	TRBJ1-1
TGTGCCAGCTCACCACCGGGAGGACTAGCCAAAAACATTCAGTACTTC	CASSPPGGLAKNIQYF	many	.	TRBV18	TRBJ2-4
TGTGCCTGGAGACCGAACCTTAGCGGGGGGTTTTCCGAGCAGTACTTC	CAWRPNLSGGFSEQYF	many	TRBD2	TRBV30	TRBJ2-7
TGTGCCAGCAGGGTGACGGCAGGGTGGGGTAGGGCTTTCTTT	CASRVTAGWGRAFF	.	.	TRBV12-3/TRBV12-4	TRBJ1-1
TGCGCCAGCAGCCAAGATTGGCAGGGGGCGTGGGAGACCCAGTACTTC	CASSQDWQGAWETQYF	many	TRBD1	TRBV4-3	TRBJ2-5
TGTGCCACCAGCACCCCCGGGGCAGGCGGAGGGAACATTAAGTACTTC	CATSTPGAGGGNIKYF	few	.	TRBV15	TRBJ2-4
TGCGCCAGCAGATTCACGGACACTGAAGCTTTCTTT	CASRFTDTEAFF	many	.	TRBV10-2	TRBJ1-1
TGTGCCACCAGCCCGGGCCTCGAGACCCAGTACTTC	CATSPGLETQYF	many	.	TRBV24-1	TRBJ2-5
TGCAGTGCCCCCAACACAGGGCCCCGGGAGACCCAGTACTTC	CSAPNTGPRETQYF	many	.	TRBV20-1	TRBJ2-5
TGTGCCAGCAGCTTAAGACTAGCGGGGGGGCCGGGTCAAGAGACCCAGTACTTC	CASSLRLAGGPGQETQYF	few	TRBD2	TRBV11-2	TRBJ2-5
TGTGCCTGGAGTGAGGGACAGGGGGCGAGGAGCAATCAGCCCCAGCATTTT	CAWSEGQGARSNQPQHF	many	TRBD1	TRBV30	TRBJ1-5
TGTGCCAGCAGTTCGACCACACTGAACACTGAAGCTTTCTTT	CASSSTTLNTEAFF	.	.	TRBV2	TRBJ1-1
TGCAGTGCTAGAGATATTTCTTATTCCTACGAGCAGTACTTC	CSARDISYSYEQYF	many	.	TRBV20-1	TRBJ2-7
TGTGCCTGGAAGGGACGGACCTACGAGCAGTACTTC	CAWKGRTYEQYF	many	.	TRBV30	TRBJ2-7
TGTGCCAGCGGATTAAACCAGGGAACGGGTCAGCCCCAGCATTTT	CASGLNQGTGQPQHF	.	.	TRBV6-1	TRBJ1-5
TGCGCCAGCAGCTACCGGGGCGAGGTTTCAGGGGCCAACGTCCCGACTTTC	CASSYRGEVSGANVPTF	.	.	TRBV5-1	TRBJ2-6
TGTGCCAGCACTGCGGACAGGGGAGGCAATCAGCCCCAGCATTTT	CASTADRGGNQPQHF	many	TRBD1	TRBV6-1	TRBJ1-5
TGTGCCAGCAGTAGCCTTCGGGCCGCGAAAGAGACCCAGTACTTC	CASSSLRAAKETQYF	.	.	TRBV7-8	TRBJ2-5
TGTGCCAGCAGTTGGGGAAACATTCAGTACTTC	CASSWGNIQYF	.	.	TRBV6-2/TRBV6-3	TRBJ2-4
TGCAGTGCTCCTCGGACTAGCACCGGGGAGCTGTTTTTT	CSAPRTSTGELFF	many	TRBD2	TRBV20-1	TRBJ2-2
TGTGCCTGGAGTCTCGGACAGGGGGGAGCAGAGACCCAGTACTTC	CAWSLGQGGAETQYF	.	TRBD1	TRBV30	TRBJ2-5
TGTGCCAGCAATCTACGGGACGTCTACACCGGGGAGCTGTTTTTT	CASNLRDVYTGELFF	many	.	TRBV6-1	TRBJ2-2
TGTGCCACCAGTGATGGGACAGGGGAACGCTGGCAGCCCCAGCATTTT	CATSDGTGERWQPQHF	many	TRBD1	TRBV24-1	TRBJ1-5
TGTGCCAGCAGCCGGGCCACAGGGGTCACTGAAGCTTTCTTT	CASSRATGVTEAFF	few	TRBD1	TRBV3-1	TRBJ1-1
TGTGCTACCGGGACAGGGTTACCCCCAACCTATGGCTACACCTTC	CATGTGLPPTYGYTF	many	TRBD1	TRBV10-3	TRBJ1-2
TGCAGTGCTAGTCAGGACGGCACAGATACGCAGTATTTT	CSASQDGTDTQYF	many	.	TRBV20-1	TRBJ2-3
TGTGCCAGCAGTTTTGCGGGGGATCGACAGCCCCAGCATTTT	CASSFAGDRQPQHF	many	.	TRBV12-3/TRBV12-4	TRBJ1-5
TGTGCCAGCAGCTTAGGGGCGCAGGGGCGAAACACCATATATTTT	CASSLGAQGRNTIYF	many	.	TRBV7-2	TRBJ1-3
TGTGCCGGCAGCCAAGACGTTAGTCAGCAGTACTTC	CAGSQDVSQQYF	few	.	TRBV3-1	TRBJ2-7
TGTGCCAGCAGCTTAAGCCGCCTAGCGGGGAGGGGGGAGACCCAGTACTTC	CASSLSRLAGRGETQYF	many	TRBD2	TRBV7-8	TRBJ2-5
TGTGCCAGCAGTCGGGGACTAGCGGGAGGGGACCACGAGCAGTACTTC	CASSRGLAGGDHEQYF	few	TRBD2	TRBV6-2/TRBV6-3	TRBJ2-7
TGTGCCAGCAGCCAATGGGGGGGGTTGGGCTACGAGCAGTACTTC	CASSQWGGLGYEQYF	many	TRBD2	TRBV11-2	TRBJ2-7
TGTGCCAGCACAAGACAGGTAGAAAATTCACCCCTCCACTTT	CASTRQVENSPLHF	few	.	TRBV7-9	TRBJ1-6
TGTGCCAGCAGACGCCGGGAAGCAAGTTCACCCCTCCACTTT	CASRRREASSPLHF	.	.	TRBV3-1	TRBJ1-6